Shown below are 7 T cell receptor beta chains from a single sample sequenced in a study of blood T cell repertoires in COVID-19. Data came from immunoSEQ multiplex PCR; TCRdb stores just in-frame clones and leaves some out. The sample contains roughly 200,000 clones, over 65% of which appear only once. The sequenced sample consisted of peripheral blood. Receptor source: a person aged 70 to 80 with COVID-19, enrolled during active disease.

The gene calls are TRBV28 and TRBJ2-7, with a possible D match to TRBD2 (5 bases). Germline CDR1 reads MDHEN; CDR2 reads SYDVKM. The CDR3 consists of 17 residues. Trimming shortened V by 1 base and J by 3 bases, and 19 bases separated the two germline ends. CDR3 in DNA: TGTGCCAGCAGTTTATCCAGCGGACTCTCCAGCCACTACGAGCAGTACTTC. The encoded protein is CASSLSSGLSSHYEQYF.

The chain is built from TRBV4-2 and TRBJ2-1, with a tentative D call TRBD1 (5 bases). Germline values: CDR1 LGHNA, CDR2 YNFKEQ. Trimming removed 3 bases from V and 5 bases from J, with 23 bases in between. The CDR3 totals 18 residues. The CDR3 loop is CASSQGRAQGMGHNEQFF. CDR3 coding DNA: TGTGCCAGCAGCCAGGGCCGCGCGCAGGGTATGGGTCACAATGAGCAGTTCTTC.

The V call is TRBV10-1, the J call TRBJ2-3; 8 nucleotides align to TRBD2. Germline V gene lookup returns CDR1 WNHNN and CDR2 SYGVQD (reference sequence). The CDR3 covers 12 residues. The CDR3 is CATGTRFDTQYF. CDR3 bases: TGCGCGACCGGGACTAGGTTTGATACGCAGTATTTT.

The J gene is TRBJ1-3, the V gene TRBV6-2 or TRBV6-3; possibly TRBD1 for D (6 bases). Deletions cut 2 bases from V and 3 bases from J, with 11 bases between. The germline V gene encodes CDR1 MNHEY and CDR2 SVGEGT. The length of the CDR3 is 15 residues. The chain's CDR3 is CASSYVDSRGNTIYF. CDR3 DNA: TGTGCCAGCAGTTACGTGGACAGCCGTGGAAACACCATATATTTT.

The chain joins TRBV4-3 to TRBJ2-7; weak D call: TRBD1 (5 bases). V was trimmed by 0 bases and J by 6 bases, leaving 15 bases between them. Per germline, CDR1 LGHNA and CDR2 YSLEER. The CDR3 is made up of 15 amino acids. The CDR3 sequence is CASSQDPAGPGEQYF. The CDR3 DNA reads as TGCGCCAGCAGCCAAGATCCGGCAGGGCCGGGCGAGCAGTACTTC.

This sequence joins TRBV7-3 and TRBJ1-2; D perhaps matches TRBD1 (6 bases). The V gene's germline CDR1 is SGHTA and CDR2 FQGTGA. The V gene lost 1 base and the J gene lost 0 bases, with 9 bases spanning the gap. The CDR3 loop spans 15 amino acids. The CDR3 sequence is CASSLKQGPNYGYTF. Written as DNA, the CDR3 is TGTGCCAGCAGCTTAAAACAGGGCCCTAACTATGGCTACACCTTC. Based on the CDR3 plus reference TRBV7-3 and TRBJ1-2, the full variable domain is GAGVSQTPSNKVTEKGKYVELRCDPISGHTALYWYRQSLGQGPEFLIYFQGTGAADDSGLPNDRFFAVRPEGSVSTLKIQRTERGDSAVYLCASSLKQGPNYGYTFGSGTRLTVV.

This CDR3 reads CASSIDNRSSGNTIYF. The CDR3 bases are TGTGCCAGTAGTATAGATAACAGAAGCTCTGGAAACACCATATATTTT. This chain links TRBV19 with TRBJ1-3; no reliable D call. The length of the CDR3 is 16 residues. With 0 bases removed from V and 0 bases from J, the gap between germline ends came to 9 bases. Germline V gene sequence: CDR1 LNHDA, CDR2 SQIVND (reference sequence).